This T cell receptor (beta chain) was sequenced for a study of shared clonotypes between healthy human individuals. This clone was recorded once. What it binds is unknown. General study points: Donor scarcity curtailed the genetic and exposure-history diversity represented herein. When compared with the clonotypes that were shared by all four sorted-subset donors, the non-shared clonotypes turned out to have lower generation probabilities. Exclusively blood specimens were collected; tissue repertoires likely differ.

TCRdb's copy holds only in-frame clones and misses some; the assay was immunoSEQ multiplex PCR. There are around 200,000 clones in the sample; 65% to 80% occur only once, and 10% lies in the top ten. CDR1 is SGHVS, CDR2 FQNEAQ, per germline. The J segment lost 3 bases and the V segment lost 4 bases, leaving 8 bases of the junction unmatched. This CDR3 comprises 16 residues. V usage is TRBV7-8 and J usage is TRBJ2-7; 11 positions match TRBD2. Sequences were obtained from memory CD4+ T cells sorted from blood. Specified subset: CD45RA-negative fraction. The sequence was collected from a man aged 30-40 years in good health. The CDR3 region has the DNA TGTGCCAGCAGCTCCCCGACTAGCGGGACGTACTACGAGCAGTACTTC. Protein product: CASSSPTSGTYYEQYF.